One sample yielded the 27 T cell receptor beta chains listed below, sequenced in a study of shared clonotypes between healthy human individuals. This table comes from immunoSEQ multiplex PCR, and its TCRdb copy is limited to in-frame clones, with some not included. The sample consists of over 1.5 million clones, about 98% of them appearing once. Sequenced material: naive CD4+ T cells sorted from blood. Subset described: CD45RA+ positively selected. These receptor sequences come from a young man in good health.

The J gene is TRBJ1-3, the V gene TRBV30; no definite D call. V was pared by 0 bases and J by 0 bases, with 6 bases between. This CDR3 is built from 14 residues. Germline lookup yields CDR1 GTSNPN and CDR2 SVGIG (reference sequence). CDR3 DNA sequence: TGTGCCTGGAGTGTAGCTCACTCTGGAAACACCATATATTTT. This encodes CAWSVAHSGNTIYF.

The rearrangement links TRBV11-2 to TRBJ2-6; the D gene is possibly TRBD2 (6 bases). CDR1 is SGHAT and CDR2 is FQNNGV in the germline V gene. V was shortened by 5 bases and J by 14 bases, with 16 bases between the two germline ends. The CDR3 extends over 13 amino acids. CDR3 coding DNA: TGTGCCAGCAGCCCCGGGACTGGGACCTTCCTGACTTTC. This sequence encodes CASSPGTGTFLTF.

This CDR3 is CASSPTGYTDTQYF. In nucleotides, the CDR3 is TGTGCCAGCTCACCGACGGGGTACACAGATACGCAGTATTTT. The chain has TRBV18 and TRBJ2-3; tentative D call: TRBD2 (5 bases). The CDR3 totals 14 residues. Trimming shortened V by 3 bases and J by 2 bases, and 9 bases separated the two germline ends. Per germline, CDR1 KGHSH and CDR2 LQKENI.

The chain links TRBV19 to TRBJ2-1, with TRBD2 matching over 11 bases. The junction had 16 bases not matched to a gene; V was cut back by 7 bases and J by 5 bases. Germline loops: CDR1 LNHDA, CDR2 SQIVND (reference sequence). The CDR3 spans 18 residues. This CDR3 reads CASTRGLAGGQRDNEQFF. The CDR3 DNA reads TGTGCCAGTACTCGAGGTCTAGCGGGAGGACAACGAGACAATGAGCAGTTCTTC.

A remark on this clone: A junction end diverges from the germline sequence, so it may reflect a read error. Other DNA sequences in the same sample also yield this CDR3. V and J are TRBV11-2 and TRBJ1-1; D is ambiguous. This CDR3 spans 13 amino acids. The germline gives CDR1 SGHAT, CDR2 FQNNGV. The CDR3 DNA sequence: TGTGCCAGCAGCCTAGATTTGAACACTGAAGCTTTCTTT. Translation: CASSLDLNTEAFF. The full variable domain, completed using reference TRBV11-2 and TRBJ1-1, is EAGVAQSPRYKIIEKRQSVAFWCNPISGHATLYWYQQILGQGPKLLIQFQNNGVVDDSQLPKDRFSAERLKGVDSTLKIQPAKLEDSAVYLCASSLDLNTEAFFGQGTRLTVV.

J is TRBJ1-2 and V is TRBV12-1. TRBV12-1 is assigned pseudogene status. The CDR3 extends over 15 amino acids. CDR3 coding DNA: TGTGCCAGCAGCTTAGGGGGGTTCGTCGCCTATGGCTACACCTTC. Translated: CASSLGGFVAYGYTF.

The V gene is TRBV7-6, the J gene TRBJ2-6, with D uncertain. V lost 5 bases and J 3 bases, leaving 11 bases between the germline ends. This CDR3 is built from 15 residues. From germline, CDR1 is SGHVS and CDR2 FNYEAQ. This chain's CDR3 is CASSPRKVGANVLTF. The CDR3 DNA reads as TGTGCCAGCAGCCCTCGAAAAGTTGGGGCCAACGTCCTGACTTTC.

This sequence joins TRBV11-3 and TRBJ2-3, with D hard to call. The V gene lost 1 base and the J gene lost 5 bases, with 7 bases spanning the gap. This CDR3 region has 13 residues. Per germline, CDR1 SGHNT and CDR2 YENEEA. CDR3 amino acids: CASSLGSQDTQYF. CDR3 bases: TGTGCCAGCAGCTTAGGATCGCAAGATACGCAGTATTTT.

The genes are TRBV5-1 and TRBJ2-7; 7 positions match TRBD2. V shed 4 bases, J shed 5 bases, and the junction held 12 bases outside the gene matches. This CDR3 has 15 residues. Germline assignment: CDR1 SGHRS and CDR2 YFSETQ. The DNA for the CDR3 is TGCGCCAGCAGCCCTACTGGACCGGGGGGAGACGAGCAGTACTTC. Protein sequence: CASSPTGPGGDEQYF. Full variable domain (missing parts from reference TRBV5-1 and TRBJ2-7): KAGVTQTPRYLIKTRGQQVTLSCSPISGHRSVSWYQQTPGQGLQFLFEYFSETQRNKGNFPGRFSGRQFSNSRSEMNVSTLELGDSALYLCASSPTGPGGDEQYFGPGTRLTVT.

This chain links TRBV7-3 with TRBJ2-1, with no clear D. Germline V gene data show CDR1 as SGHTA and CDR2 as FQGTGA. Trimming took off 2 bases at V and 3 bases at J, with 14 bases between the two ends. The CDR3 is 16 amino acids. The chain's CDR3 is CASSLVSSLNYNEQFF. The CDR3 DNA is TGTGCCAGCAGCTTAGTGAGTAGCCTAAACTACAATGAGCAGTTCTTC. Combining the CDR3 with reference TRBV7-3 and TRBJ2-1 gives the whole variable domain GAGVSQTPSNKVTEKGKYVELRCDPISGHTALYWYRQSLGQGPEFLIYFQGTGAADDSGLPNDRFFAVRPEGSVSTLKIQRTERGDSAVYLCASSLVSSLNYNEQFFGPGTRLTVL.

This clone was recorded once. The genes are TRBV7-2 and TRBJ2-5, with D perhaps matching TRBD1 (5 bases). CDR1 and CDR2 (germline): SGHTA, FQGNSA. The length of the CDR3 is 14 residues. The germline V and J ends were trimmed by 5 bases and 5 bases, with 15 bases remaining between them. The CDR3 spells CASSLQAPGETQYF. Written as DNA, the CDR3 is TGTGCCAGCAGCCTACAGGCCCCTGGGGAGACCCAGTACTTC. The entire variable domain, with the rest obtained from reference TRBV7-2 and TRBJ2-5, is as follows: GAGVSQSPSNKVTEKGKDVELRCDPISGHTALYWYRQSLGQGLEFLIYFQGNSAPDKSGLPSDRFSAERTGGSVSTLTIQRTQQEDSAVYLCASSLQAPGETQYFGPGTRLLVL.

The V gene is TRBV9, the J gene TRBJ2-2; TRBD1 agrees at 7 bases. Unmatched junction bases numbered 7, after V lost 0 bases and J lost 2 bases. The CDR3 is 17 residues long. Germline V gives CDR1 SGDLS, CDR2 YYNGEE. CDR3: CASSVGVTGLNTGELFF. The CDR3 region has the DNA TGTGCCAGCAGCGTAGGCGTGACAGGGCTCAACACCGGGGAGCTGTTTTTT.

The V gene is TRBV7-8, the J gene TRBJ2-2; TRBD1 matches at 8 bases. The germline V gene encodes CDR1 SGHVS and CDR2 FQNEAQ. The CDR3 sequence is 15 residues long. After removal of 2 bases from V and 11 bases from J, the junction contained 10 bases not matched to a gene. The CDR3 bases are TGTGCCAGCAGCTTATCCGGCAGGGGGCGGTATGAGCTGTTTTTT. Translated, it gives CASSLSGRGRYELFF. The entire variable domain, with the rest obtained from reference TRBV7-8 and TRBJ2-2, is as follows: GAGVSQSPRYKVAKRGQDVALRCDPISGHVSLFWYQQALGQGPEFLTYFQNEAQLDKSGLPSDRFFAERPEGSVSTLKIQRTQQEDSAVYLCASSLSGRGRYELFFGEGSRLTVL.

This CDR3 reads CASSTSGRGETQYF. The CDR3 DNA is TGTGCCAGCAGCACTAGCGGGAGGGGCGAGACCCAGTACTTC. The chain uses TRBV5-4 and TRBJ2-5; 13 nucleotides line up with TRBD2. This CDR3 is built from 14 residues. CDR1 and CDR2 from the germline V gene are SGHNT and YYREEE (reference sequence). The trim removed 4 bases at V and 5 bases at J, leaving 2 bases unmatched.

The rearrangement joins TRBV5-4 to TRBJ2-1, with D perhaps being TRBD1 or TRBD2 (5 bases each). Germline CDR1 reads SGHNT; CDR2 reads YYREEE (reference sequence). CDR3 length: 16 residues. The germline V and J ends were trimmed by 0 bases and 1 base, with 11 bases remaining between them. The CDR3: CASSLEPWGSYNEQFF. The CDR3 DNA sequence: TGTGCCAGCAGCTTGGAACCCTGGGGGTCCTACAATGAGCAGTTCTTC.

The chain employs TRBV7-2 and TRBJ1-3; the D is unclear. The CDR3 extends over 16 amino acids. V gave up 1 base and J gave up 2 bases, with 12 bases separating them. Germline-derived CDR1 and CDR2 are SGHTA and FQGNSA. The CDR3 sequence: CASSLVDGRAGNTIYF. Written as DNA, the CDR3 is TGTGCCAGCAGCTTAGTAGACGGTCGAGCTGGAAACACCATATATTTT. Variable domain in full (rest from reference TRBV7-2 and TRBJ1-3): GAGVSQSPSNKVTEKGKDVELRCDPISGHTALYWYRQSLGQGLEFLIYFQGNSAPDKSGLPSDRFSAERTGGSVSTLTIQRTQQEDSAVYLCASSLVDGRAGNTIYFGEGSWLTVV.

This clone was seen a single time. This chain joins TRBV20-1 and TRBJ2-5; tentative D call: TRBD2 (6 bases). CDR3 size: 11 residues. Deletions cut 5 bases from V and 7 bases from J, with 11 bases between. Germline loops: CDR1 DFQATT, CDR2 SNEGSKA (reference sequence). The CDR3 nucleotides read TGCAGTGCTCCCCGAGCGGGGACCCAGTACTTC. Protein: CSAPRAGTQYF.

The V and J genes are TRBV5-1 and TRBJ1-2; TRBD1 agrees at 9 bases. CDR3 length: 16 amino acids. Trimming at V came to 5 bases and at J to 2 bases, leaving 10 bases not matched to a gene. From germline, CDR1 is SGHRS and CDR2 YFSETQ. The CDR3 nucleotides read TGCGCCAGCAGTCCGGGACAGGGAGACACCAACTATGGCTACACCTTC. This gives the protein CASSPGQGDTNYGYTF.

The rearrangement joins TRBV7-9 to TRBJ1-4; 8 nucleotides align to TRBD1. CDR1 and CDR2 (germline): SEHNR, FQNEAQ (reference sequence). The junction had 12 bases not matched to a gene; V was cut back by 4 bases and J by 8 bases. This CDR3 is 16 amino acids long. In nucleotides, the CDR3 is TGTGCCAGCAGCTCCCCGGGGACAGGCAGTTGGGAAAAACTGTTTTTT. Translated, it gives CASSSPGTGSWEKLFF.

Notes on this clone: Within the sample, other DNA sequences also encode this same CDR3. This chain connects TRBV18 to TRBJ2-3; D may be TRBD2 (6 bases). The CDR3 has 16 residues. V was cut by 1 base and J by 0 bases, with 11 bases left in between. Germline CDR1 is KGHSH and CDR2 is LQKENI. CDR3 DNA: TGTGCCAGCTCACCACGGGCGGGGTCTAGCACAGATACGCAGTATTTT. Translation: CASSPRAGSSTDTQYF. Filled out from reference TRBV18 and TRBJ2-3, the complete variable domain reads NAGVMQNPRHLVRRRGQEARLRCSPMKGHSHVYWYRQLPEEGLKFMVYLQKENIIDESGMPKERFSAEFPKEGPSILRIQQVVRGDSAAYFCASSPRAGSSTDTQYFGPGTRLTVL.

V gene TRBV5-1 combines with J gene TRBJ1-1; 7 bases map to TRBD1. The CDR3 has 14 amino acids. The germline V gene encodes CDR1 SGHRS and CDR2 YFSETQ. After removal of 0 bases from V and 3 bases from J, the junction contained 2 bases not matched to a gene. The CDR3 nucleotides are TGCGCCAGCAGCTTGGAGGGGGCGGACACTGAAGCTTTCTTT. It is translated as CASSLEGADTEAFF.

The chain links TRBV6-4 to TRBJ2-1, with TRBD2 matching over 7 bases. This CDR3 is built from 16 residues. Per the germline V gene, CDR1 is MRHNA and CDR2 is SNTAGT. V lost 4 bases and J lost 2; bases outside the gene matches: 8. The CDR3 DNA is TGTGCCAGCAGTGCCAACAGCGGGAAAGCCTACAATGAGCAGTTCTTC. It encodes CASSANSGKAYNEQFF.

This clone was found once. The V and J genes are TRBV21-1 and TRBJ2-6; TRBD2, the table's D call, lacks a check against the DNA. TRBV21-1 is shown as a pseudogene. The CDR3 loop spans 14 amino acids. CDR3 residues: CARIQSGGANVLTF. In DNA form, the CDR3 reads TGTGCCAGGATACAGAGCGGTGGGGCCAACGTCCTGACTTTC.

The chain is built from TRBV7-8 and TRBJ2-7; the D gene is possibly TRBD2 (6 bases). The ends were cut back, 2 bases at V and 6 bases at J, with 17 bases in the middle. Per germline, CDR1 SGHVS and CDR2 FQNEAQ. This CDR3 spans 15 amino acids. CDR3 residues: CASSLIVGGSVEQYF. The DNA of the CDR3 is TGTGCCAGCAGCTTAATTGTCGGGGGATCCGTCGAGCAGTACTTC.

The chain links TRBV6-1 to TRBJ1-1; 7 bases match TRBD1. The CDR3 runs 13 residues. Germline CDR1 MNHNS, CDR2 SASEGT. V dropped 6 bases and J dropped 3; count of bases not matched to a gene: 4. Written as DNA, the CDR3 is TGTGCCAGCAGGCGACAGGGATACACTGAAGCTTTCTTT. It encodes CASRRQGYTEAFF.

This clone was detected once. The chain couples TRBV10-2 to TRBJ2-3, with a tentative D call TRBD2 (6 bases). The CDR3 has 14 amino acids. V lost 6 bases to trimming and J lost 5 bases, with 15 bases between them. Germline CDR1 and CDR2: WSHSY and SAAADI. The CDR3: CASRGPAGGDTQYF. For the CDR3, the DNA is TGCGCCAGCAGGGGACCGGCCGGGGGAGATACGCAGTATTTT.

The chain recombines TRBV30 with TRBJ2-3; 9 bases match TRBD2. Germline trimming cut 2 bases from V and 6 bases from J; bases unmatched to any gene: 12. Germline V CDR1 and CDR2: GTSNPN, SVGIG (reference sequence). This CDR3 region has 16 residues. The CDR3 region is CAWSLGGLAGVDTQYF. DNA for the CDR3: TGTGCCTGGAGTCTCGGGGGGTTAGCGGGAGTCGATACGCAGTATTTT.